This TCR beta chain was found in a study of early T cells in non-severe SARS-CoV-2 infection. Study-level information: With bulk RNA from unsorted whole blood as input, sequencing yielded unpaired chains. Findings and limits, study-wide: Matching results from VDJdb favored anti-spike CD8 responses, leaving private and CD4 specificities undetected.

The CDR3 consists of 15 residues. Germline CDR1 reads SEHNR; CDR2 reads FQNEAQ (reference sequence). With 4 bases clipped from V and 4 bases from J, the junction kept 6 bases outside the gene matches. The TCR library protocol was used to attach unique molecular identifiers. These identifiers were attached to individual cDNA molecules. TCRdb re-called the 5' RACE reads with MiXCR, one entry per CDR3 protein. The repertoire has tens of thousands of distinct CDR3 sequences, about 12% of them found once; the top ten carry approximately 15%. This clonotype was counted ten times or more. Its specificity is unknown.

The sequence derives from an adult who was a healthcare worker with PCR-confirmed SARS-CoV-2 infection or an uninfected control (not recorded which). Sequencing was carried out using whole blood. This chain links TRBV7-9 with TRBJ2-7; 11 bases line up with TRBD2. Here the CDR3 DNA reads TGTGCCAGCAGCTCACGACTAGCGGGGATATACGAGCAGTACTTC. Translation: CASSSRLAGIYEQYF.